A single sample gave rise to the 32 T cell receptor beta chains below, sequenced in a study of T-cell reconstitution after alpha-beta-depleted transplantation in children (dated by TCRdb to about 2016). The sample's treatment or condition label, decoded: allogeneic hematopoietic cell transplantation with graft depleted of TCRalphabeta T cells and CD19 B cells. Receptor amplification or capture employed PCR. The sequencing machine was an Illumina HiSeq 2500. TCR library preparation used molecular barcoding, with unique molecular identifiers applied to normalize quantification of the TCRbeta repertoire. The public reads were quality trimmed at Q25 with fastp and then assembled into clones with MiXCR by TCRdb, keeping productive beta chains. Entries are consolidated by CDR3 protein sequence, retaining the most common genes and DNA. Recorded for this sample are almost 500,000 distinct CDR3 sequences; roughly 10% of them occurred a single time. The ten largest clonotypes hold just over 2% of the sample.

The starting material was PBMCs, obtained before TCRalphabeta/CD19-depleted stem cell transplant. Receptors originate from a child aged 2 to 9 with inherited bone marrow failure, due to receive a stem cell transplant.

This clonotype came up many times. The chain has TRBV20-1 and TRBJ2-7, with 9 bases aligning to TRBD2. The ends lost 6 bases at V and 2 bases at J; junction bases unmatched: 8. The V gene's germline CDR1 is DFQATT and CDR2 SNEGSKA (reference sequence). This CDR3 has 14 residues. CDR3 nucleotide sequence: TGCAGTGCGTCGCTAGCGGGGCGACCCTACGAGCAGTACTTC. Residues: CSASLAGRPYEQYF.

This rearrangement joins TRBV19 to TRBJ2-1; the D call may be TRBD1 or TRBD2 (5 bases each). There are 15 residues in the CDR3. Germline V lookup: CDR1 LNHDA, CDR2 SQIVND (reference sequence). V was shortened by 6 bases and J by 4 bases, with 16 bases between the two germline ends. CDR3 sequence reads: CASRTGTRGYNEQFF. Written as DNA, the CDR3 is TGTGCCAGTAGGACCGGGACCCGAGGGTACAATGAGCAGTTCTTC.

DNA for the CDR3: TGTGCCAGTAGGGACCTAGCGGGAGTGGCAGATACGCAGTATTTT. Translation gives CASRDLAGVADTQYF. The chain couples TRBV19 to TRBJ2-3; 10 bases map to TRBD2. The germline CDR1 and CDR2 sequences are LNHDA and SQIVND (reference sequence). V was pared by 6 bases and J by 4 bases, with 7 bases of the junction left unmatched. The CDR3 is 15 amino acids.

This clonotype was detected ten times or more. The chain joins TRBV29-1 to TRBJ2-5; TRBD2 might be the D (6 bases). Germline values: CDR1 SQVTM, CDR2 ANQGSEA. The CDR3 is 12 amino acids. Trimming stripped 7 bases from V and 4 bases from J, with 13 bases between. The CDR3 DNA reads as TGCAGCGGGACCGGGGGAGGAGAGACCCAGTACTTC. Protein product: CSGTGGGETQYF.

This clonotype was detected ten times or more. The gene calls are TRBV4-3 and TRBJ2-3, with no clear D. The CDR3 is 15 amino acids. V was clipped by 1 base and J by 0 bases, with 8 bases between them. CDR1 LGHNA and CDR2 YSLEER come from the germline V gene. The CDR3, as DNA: TGCGCCAGCAGCCAAGTTTCGGGCAGCACAGATACGCAGTATTTT. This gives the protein CASSQVSGSTDTQYF.

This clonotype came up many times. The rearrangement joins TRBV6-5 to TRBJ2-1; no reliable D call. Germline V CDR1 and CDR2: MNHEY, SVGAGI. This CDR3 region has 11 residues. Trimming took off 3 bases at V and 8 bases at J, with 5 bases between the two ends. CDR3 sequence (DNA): TGTGCCAGCAGTTATCTCTATGAGCAGTTCTTC. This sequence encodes CASSYLYEQFF.

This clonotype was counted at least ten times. The chain's CDR3 is CASSQLKLRPHEKLFF. The CDR3 nucleotides are TGCGCCAGCAGCCAATTAAAACTGAGGCCTCATGAAAAACTGTTTTTT. This rearrangement joins TRBV4-3 to TRBJ1-4; D gene unclear. V was shortened by 2 bases and J by 6 bases, with 16 bases between the two germline ends. The germline V gene has CDR1 LGHNA and CDR2 YSLEER. The CDR3 sequence is 16 residues long.

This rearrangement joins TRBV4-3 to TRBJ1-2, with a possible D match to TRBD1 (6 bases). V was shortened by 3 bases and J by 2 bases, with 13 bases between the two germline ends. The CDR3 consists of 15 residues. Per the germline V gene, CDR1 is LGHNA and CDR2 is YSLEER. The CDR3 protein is CASSHTLTGNYGYTF. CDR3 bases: TGCGCCAGCAGCCACACGCTGACAGGAAACTATGGCTACACCTTC.

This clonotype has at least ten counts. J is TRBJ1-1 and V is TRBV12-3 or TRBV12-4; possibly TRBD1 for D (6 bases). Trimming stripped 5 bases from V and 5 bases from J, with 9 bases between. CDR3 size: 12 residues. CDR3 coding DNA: TGTGCCAGCAGTCGGAGGGGGACTGAAGCTTTCTTT. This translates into CASSRRGTEAFF.

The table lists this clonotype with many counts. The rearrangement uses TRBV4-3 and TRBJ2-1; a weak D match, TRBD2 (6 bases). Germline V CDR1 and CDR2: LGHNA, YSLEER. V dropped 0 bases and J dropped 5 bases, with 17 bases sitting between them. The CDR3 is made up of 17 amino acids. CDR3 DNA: TGCGCCAGCAGCCAAGATCTTGCCGGGAGTGAGAACAATGAGCAGTTCTTC. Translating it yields CASSQDLAGSENNEQFF.

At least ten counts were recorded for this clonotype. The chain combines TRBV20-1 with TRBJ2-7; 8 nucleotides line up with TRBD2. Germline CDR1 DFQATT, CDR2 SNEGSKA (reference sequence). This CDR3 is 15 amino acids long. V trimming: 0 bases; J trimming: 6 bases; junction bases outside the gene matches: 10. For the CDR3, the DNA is TGCAGTGCTAGAGATTTTGTTAGCGGGAATCCCGAGCAGTACTTC. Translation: CSARDFVSGNPEQYF.

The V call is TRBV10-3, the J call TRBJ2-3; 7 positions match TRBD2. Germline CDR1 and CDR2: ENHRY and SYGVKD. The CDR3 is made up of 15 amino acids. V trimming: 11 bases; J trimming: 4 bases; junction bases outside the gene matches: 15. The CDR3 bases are TGTGCCGCGGCGGGGACTATAAATCCCGCAGATACGCAGTATTTT. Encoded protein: CAAAGTINPADTQYF.

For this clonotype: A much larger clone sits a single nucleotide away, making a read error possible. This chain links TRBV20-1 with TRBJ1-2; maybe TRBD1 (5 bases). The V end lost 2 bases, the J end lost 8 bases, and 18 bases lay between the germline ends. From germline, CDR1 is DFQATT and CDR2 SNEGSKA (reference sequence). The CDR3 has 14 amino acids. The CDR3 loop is CSARQAPGFGGYTF. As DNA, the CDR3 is TGCAGTGCTAGACAGGCCCCAGGGTTTGGAGGCTACACCTTC.

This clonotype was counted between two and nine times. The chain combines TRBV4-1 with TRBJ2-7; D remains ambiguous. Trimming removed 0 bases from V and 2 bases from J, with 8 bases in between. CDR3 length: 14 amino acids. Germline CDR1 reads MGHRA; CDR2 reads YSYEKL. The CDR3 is CASSQDADPYEQYF. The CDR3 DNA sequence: TGCGCCAGCAGCCAAGATGCAGACCCCTACGAGCAGTACTTC.

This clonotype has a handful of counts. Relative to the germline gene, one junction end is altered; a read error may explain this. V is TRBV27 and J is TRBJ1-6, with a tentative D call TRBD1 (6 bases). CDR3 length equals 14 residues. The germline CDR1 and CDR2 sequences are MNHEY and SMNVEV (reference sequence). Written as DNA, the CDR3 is TGTGCCAGCAGTGCCACAGGGTATAATTCGCCCCTCCACTTT. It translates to CASSATGYNSPLHF.

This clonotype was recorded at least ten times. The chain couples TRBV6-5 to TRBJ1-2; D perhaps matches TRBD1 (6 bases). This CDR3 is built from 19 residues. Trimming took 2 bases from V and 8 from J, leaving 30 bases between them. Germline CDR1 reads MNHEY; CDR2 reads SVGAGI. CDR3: CASSYGPPGGGLAIRGYTF. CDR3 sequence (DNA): TGTGCCAGCAGTTACGGACCCCCAGGTGGGGGGCTAGCTATTAGAGGCTACACCTTC.

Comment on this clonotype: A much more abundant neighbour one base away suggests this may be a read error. This CDR3 reads CASSRPGQGSGANVLTF. CDR3 coding DNA: TGTGCCAGCAGCAGGCCGGGACAGGGTTCTGGGGCCAACGTCCTGACTTTC. The rearrangement joins TRBV7-9 to TRBJ2-6, with TRBD1 matching 9 bases. Germline CDR1 is SEHNR and CDR2 is FQNEAQ (reference sequence). V dropped 5 bases and J dropped 1; count of bases not matched to a gene: 6. The CDR3 consists of 17 residues. Variable domain in full (rest from reference TRBV7-9 and TRBJ2-6): DTGVSQNPRHKITKRGQNVTFRCDPISEHNRLYWYRQTLGQGPEFLTYFQNEAQLEKSRLLSDRFSAERPKGSFSTLEIQRTEQGDSAMYLCASSRPGQGSGANVLTFGAGSRLTVL.

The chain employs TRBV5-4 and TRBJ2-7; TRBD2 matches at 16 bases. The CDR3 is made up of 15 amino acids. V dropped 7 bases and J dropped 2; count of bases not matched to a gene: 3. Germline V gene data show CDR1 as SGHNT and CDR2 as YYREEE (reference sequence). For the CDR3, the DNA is TGTGCCAGCGGGACTAGCGGGAGGGCAACCTACGAGCAGTACTTC. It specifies CASGTSGRATYEQYF.

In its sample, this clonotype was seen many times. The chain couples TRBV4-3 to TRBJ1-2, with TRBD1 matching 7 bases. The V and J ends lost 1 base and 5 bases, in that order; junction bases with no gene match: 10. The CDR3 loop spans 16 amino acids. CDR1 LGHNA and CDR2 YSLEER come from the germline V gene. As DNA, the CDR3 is TGCGCCAGCAGCCAAGGAGTCACAGGGGCTACGTATGGCTACACCTTC. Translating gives CASSQGVTGATYGYTF.

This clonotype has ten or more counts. CDR3 nucleotides: TGTGCCAGCAGCCCCCGAGCATCGGGGTACCAAGAGACCCAGTACTTC. It codes for CASSPRASGYQETQYF. The V gene is TRBV3-1, the J gene TRBJ2-5; D is perhaps TRBD2 (5 bases). The CDR3 has 16 residues. Germline lookup yields CDR1 LGHDT and CDR2 YNNKEL (reference sequence). Trimming stripped 4 bases from V and 0 bases from J, with 15 bases between.

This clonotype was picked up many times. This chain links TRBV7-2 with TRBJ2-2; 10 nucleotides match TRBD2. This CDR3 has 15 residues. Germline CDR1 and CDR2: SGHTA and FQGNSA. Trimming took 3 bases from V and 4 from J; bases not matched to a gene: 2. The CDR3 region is CASSFSGRSTGELFF. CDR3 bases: TGTGCCAGCAGCTTTAGCGGGAGGAGCACCGGGGAGCTGTTTTTT.

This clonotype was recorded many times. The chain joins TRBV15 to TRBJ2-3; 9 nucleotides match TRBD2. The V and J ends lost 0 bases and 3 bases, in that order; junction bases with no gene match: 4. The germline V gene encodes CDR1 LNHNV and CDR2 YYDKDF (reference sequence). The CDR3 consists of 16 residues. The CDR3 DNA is TGTGCCACCAGCAGAGATGACCTAGCGGGAACAGATACGCAGTATTTT. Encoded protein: CATSRDDLAGTDTQYF.

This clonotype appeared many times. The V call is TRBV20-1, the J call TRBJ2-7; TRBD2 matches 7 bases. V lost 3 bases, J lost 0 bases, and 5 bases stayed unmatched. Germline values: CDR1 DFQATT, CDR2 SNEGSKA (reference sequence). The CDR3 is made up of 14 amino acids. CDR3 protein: CSARGGTRSYEQYF. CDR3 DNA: TGCAGTGCTAGGGGGGGGACTCGCTCCTACGAGCAGTACTTC.

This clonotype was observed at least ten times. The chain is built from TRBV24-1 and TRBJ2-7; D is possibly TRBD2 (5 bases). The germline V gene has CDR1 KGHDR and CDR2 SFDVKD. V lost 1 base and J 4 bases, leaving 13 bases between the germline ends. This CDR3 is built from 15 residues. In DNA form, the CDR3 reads TGTGCCACCAGTGATTTTAAGGGAGATAAGTACGAGCAGTACTTC. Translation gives CATSDFKGDKYEQYF.

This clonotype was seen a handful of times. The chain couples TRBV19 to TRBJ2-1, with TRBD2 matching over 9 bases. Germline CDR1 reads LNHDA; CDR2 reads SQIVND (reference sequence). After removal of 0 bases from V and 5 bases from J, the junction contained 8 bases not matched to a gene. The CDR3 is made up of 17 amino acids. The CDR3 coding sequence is TGTGCCAGTAGTATAGATGCGACTAGCGGAAGCCACAATGAGCAGTTCTTC. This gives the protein CASSIDATSGSHNEQFF.

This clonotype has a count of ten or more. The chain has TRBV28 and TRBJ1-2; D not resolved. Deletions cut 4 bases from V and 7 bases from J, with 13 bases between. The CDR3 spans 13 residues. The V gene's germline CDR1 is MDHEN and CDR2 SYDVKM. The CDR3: CASSWRASGGYTF. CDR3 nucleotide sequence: TGTGCCAGCAGTTGGAGGGCGTCCGGTGGCTACACCTTC.

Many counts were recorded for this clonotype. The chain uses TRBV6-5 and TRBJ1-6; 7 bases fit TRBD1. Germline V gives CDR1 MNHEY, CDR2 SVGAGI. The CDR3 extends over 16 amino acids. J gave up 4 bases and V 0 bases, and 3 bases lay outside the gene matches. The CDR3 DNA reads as TGTGCCAGCAGTTACTCTTCGGGACAGTATAATTCACCCCTCCACTTT. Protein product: CASSYSSGQYNSPLHF.

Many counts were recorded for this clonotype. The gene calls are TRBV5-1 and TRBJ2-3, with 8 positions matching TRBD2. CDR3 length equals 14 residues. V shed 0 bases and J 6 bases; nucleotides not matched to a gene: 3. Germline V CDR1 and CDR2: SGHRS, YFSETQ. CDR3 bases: TGCGCCAGCAGCTTGGCGGGAGGGGAGGATACGCAGTATTTT. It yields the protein CASSLAGGEDTQYF.

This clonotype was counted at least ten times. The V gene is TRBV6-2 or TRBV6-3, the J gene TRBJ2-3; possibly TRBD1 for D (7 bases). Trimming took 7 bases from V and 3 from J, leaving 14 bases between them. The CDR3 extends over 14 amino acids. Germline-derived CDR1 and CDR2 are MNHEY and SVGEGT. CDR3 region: CASTEQGRTDTQYF. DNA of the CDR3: TGTGCCAGCACCGAACAGGGGAGGACAGATACGCAGTATTTT.

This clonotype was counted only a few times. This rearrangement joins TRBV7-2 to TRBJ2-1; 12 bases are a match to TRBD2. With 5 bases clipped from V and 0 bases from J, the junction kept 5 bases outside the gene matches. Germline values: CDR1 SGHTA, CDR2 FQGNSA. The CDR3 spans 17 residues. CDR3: CASSRTSGISSYNEQFF. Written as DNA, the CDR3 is TGTGCCAGCAGCAGGACTAGCGGGATCAGCTCCTACAATGAGCAGTTCTTC.

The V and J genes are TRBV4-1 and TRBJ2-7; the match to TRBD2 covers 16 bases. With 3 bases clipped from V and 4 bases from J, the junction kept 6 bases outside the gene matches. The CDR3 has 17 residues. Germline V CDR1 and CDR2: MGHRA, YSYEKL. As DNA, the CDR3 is TGCGCCAGCAGCCAGGGACTAGCGGGAGGGCCTAGGTACGAGCAGTACTTC. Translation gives CASSQGLAGGPRYEQYF.

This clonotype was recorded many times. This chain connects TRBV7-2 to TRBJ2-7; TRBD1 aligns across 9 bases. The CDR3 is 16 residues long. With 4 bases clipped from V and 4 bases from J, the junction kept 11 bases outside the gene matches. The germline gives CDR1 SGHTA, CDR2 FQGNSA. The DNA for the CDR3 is TGTGCCAGCAGCTATCGACCGGGACAGGGATTGTACGAGCAGTACTTC. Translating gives CASSYRPGQGLYEQYF.